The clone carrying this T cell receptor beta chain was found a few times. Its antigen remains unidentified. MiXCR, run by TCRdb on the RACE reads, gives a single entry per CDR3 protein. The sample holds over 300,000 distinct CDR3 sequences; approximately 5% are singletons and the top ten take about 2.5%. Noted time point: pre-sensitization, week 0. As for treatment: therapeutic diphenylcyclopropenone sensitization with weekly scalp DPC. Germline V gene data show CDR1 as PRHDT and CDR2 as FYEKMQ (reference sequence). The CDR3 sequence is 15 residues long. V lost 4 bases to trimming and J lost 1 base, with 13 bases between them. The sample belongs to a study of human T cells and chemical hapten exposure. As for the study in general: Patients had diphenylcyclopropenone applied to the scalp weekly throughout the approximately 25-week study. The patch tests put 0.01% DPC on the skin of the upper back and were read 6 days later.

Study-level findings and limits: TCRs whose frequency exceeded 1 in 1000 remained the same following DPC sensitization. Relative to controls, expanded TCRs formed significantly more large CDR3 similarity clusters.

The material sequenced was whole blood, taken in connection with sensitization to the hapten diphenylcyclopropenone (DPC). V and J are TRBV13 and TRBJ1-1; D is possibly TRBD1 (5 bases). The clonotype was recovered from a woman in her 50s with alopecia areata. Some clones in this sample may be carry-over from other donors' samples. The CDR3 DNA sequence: TGTGCCAGCAGCTGGGGGGACCGCTCGAACACTGAAGCTTTCTTT. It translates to CASSWGDRSNTEAFF. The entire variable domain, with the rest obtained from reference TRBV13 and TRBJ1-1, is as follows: AAGVIQSPRHLIKEKRETATLKCYPIPRHDTVYWYQQGPGQDPQFLISFYEKMQSDKGSIPDRFSAQQFSDYHSELNMSSLELGDSALYFCASSWGDRSNTEAFFGQGTRLTVV.